The 10 T cell receptor beta chains listed next were all sequenced from one sample in a study of control samples from healthy donors and cancer patients. Repertoires were generated with immunoSEQ multiplex PCR, while TCRdb's copy carries only in-frame clones and drops some. The table has some 160,000 clones, around 95% seen once. The specimen was blood. Every receptor here comes from a woman aged 40-49 years in good health.

The V gene is TRBV4-1, the J gene TRBJ2-5; TRBD1 is a possible D gene (5 bases). The CDR3 contains 15 residues. CDR1 is MGHRA, CDR2 YSYEKL, per germline. Trimming took 5 bases from V and 5 from J, leaving 18 bases between them. CDR3: CASSAGRVPPETQYF. CDR3 DNA sequence: TGCGCCAGCAGCGCCGGCAGGGTCCCGCCCGAGACCCAGTACTTC.

The CDR3 sequence is CASRQGNSPLHF. Written as DNA, the CDR3 is TGTGCCAGCCGACAGGGGAATTCACCCCTCCACTTT. The V call is TRBV21-1, the J call TRBJ1-6; TRBD1 reflects the table's D call only, with no check against the DNA. TRBV21-1 is noted as a pseudogene. The CDR3 length is 12 residues.

The chain carries TRBV5-1 and TRBJ2-3, with D unresolved. CDR3 length: 16 residues. Between the trimmed V and J ends, which lost 0 bases and 0 bases, there was a span of 11 bases. Per the germline V gene, CDR1 is SGHRS and CDR2 is YFSETQ. The CDR3 sequence: CASSLGRAASTDTQYF. CDR3 bases: TGCGCCAGCAGCTTGGGGAGAGCCGCTAGCACAGATACGCAGTATTTT.

As for this clone: Its ends do not fully match the called genes, so a read error is possible. The V call is TRBV20-1, the J call TRBJ2-3; D is perhaps TRBD1 (6 bases). Germline CDR1 reads DFQATT; CDR2 reads SNEGSKA (reference sequence). This CDR3 contains 11 residues. For the CDR3, the DNA is TGCAGTGCTAGAGATAGTATGCCCGACAGGTTT. Translation: CSARDSMPDRF.

A single count supports this clone. This chain connects TRBV2 to TRBJ2-5; 8 bases are a match to TRBD1. With V trimmed by 4 bases and J by 2 bases, 6 bases remained unmatched. This CDR3 spans 15 amino acids. Looked up from germline, CDR1 is SNHLY and CDR2 is FYNNEI. Here the CDR3 reads CASSARWTGQETQYF. The DNA for the CDR3 is TGTGCCAGCAGTGCCCGATGGACAGGGCAAGAGACCCAGTACTTC.

This clone appeared a few times. The chain has TRBV3-1 (or the pseudogene TRBV3-2) and TRBJ1-5; the D is unclear. With 0 bases removed from V and 9 bases from J, the gap between germline ends came to 12 bases. The CDR3 consists of 14 residues. The germline V gene encodes CDR1 LGHDT and CDR2 YNNKEL (reference sequence). CDR3 sequence: CASSQDRRGTPQHF. The CDR3 DNA sequence: TGTGCCAGCAGCCAAGATCGGCGGGGTACGCCCCAGCATTTT.

The J gene is TRBJ1-5, the V gene TRBV4-1; 11 bases agree with TRBD1. This CDR3 has 17 residues. Germline V CDR1 and CDR2: MGHRA, YSYEKL. V was pared by 1 base and J by 4 bases, with 6 bases of the junction left unmatched. CDR3 sequence: CASSQVIRDRGNQPQHF. CDR3 nucleotide sequence: TGCGCCAGCAGCCAAGTGATCCGGGACAGGGGGAATCAGCCCCAGCATTTT.

This chain uses TRBV29-1 with TRBJ2-4, with D maybe TRBD1 (6 bases). Germline V gene sequence: CDR1 SQVTM, CDR2 ANQGSEA. The CDR3 has 13 amino acids. Trimming cost V 5 bases and J 13 bases, with 21 bases left between them. Here the CDR3 reads CSVPGHLQGFQYF. As DNA, the CDR3 is TGCAGCGTTCCTGGACATCTACAGGGTTTCCAGTACTTC.

The rearrangement uses TRBV5-8 and TRBJ2-1; 7 bases agree with TRBD2. The CDR3 extends over 15 amino acids. V trimming: 6 bases; J trimming: 4 bases; junction bases outside the gene matches: 10. CDR1 and CDR2 from the germline V gene are SGHTS and YDEGEE. In nucleotides, the CDR3 is TGTGCCAGCACCCGGGGGGTTGGGTCATACAATGAGCAGTTCTTC. This sequence encodes CASTRGVGSYNEQFF.

A single count supports this clone. This chain links TRBV9 with TRBJ1-1; the D is unclear. The germline V gene has CDR1 SGDLS and CDR2 YYNGEE. This CDR3 region has 15 residues. V lost 7 bases and J 2 bases, leaving 18 bases between the germline ends. The CDR3 DNA is TGTGCCAGCTCCCCCTTCGTTGGGATTAACACTGAAGCTTTCTTT. Translated, it gives CASSPFVGINTEAFF.